The 23 T cell receptor beta chains given below trace back to one sample, sequenced in a study of T cell repertoires in cytomegalovirus infection. The antigens for these receptors are not known. TCRdb re-called the reads with MiXCR, one entry per CDR3 protein. Counted here are tens of thousands of distinct CDR3 sequences, more than 15% occurring once; the ten biggest clones make up around 59%. The input for sequencing was CD8+ T cells from cultured PBMCs, taken from culture after CMV antigen stimulation. These receptor sequences come from a human donor in good health (CMV status not recorded). Some clones in this sample may be carry-over from other donors' samples.

This clonotype was observed once. For the CDR3, the DNA is TGTGCCAGCAGCTTACAAACCAGGGTAGCCTCAACTAATGAAAAACTGTTTTTT. Translated: CASSLQTRVASTNEKLFF. This chain uses TRBV7-6 with TRBJ1-4; TRBD1 might be the D (5 bases). Germline values: CDR1 SGHVS, CDR2 FNYEAQ. Trimming left V 2 bases short and J 0 bases short, with 16 bases between. The CDR3 sequence is 18 residues long. Together with reference TRBV7-6 and TRBJ1-4, the CDR3 gives the full variable domain: GAGVSQSPRYKVTKRGQDVALRCDPISGHVSLYWYRQALGQGPEFLTYFNYEAQQDKSGLPNDRFSAERPEGSISTLTIQRTEQRDSAMYRCASSLQTRVASTNEKLFFGSGTQLSVL.

This clonotype was detected only a few times. A junction boundary mismatches the germline segment, possibly from a read error. The chain uses TRBV4-1 and TRBJ2-5, with D possibly being TRBD1 (6 bases). This CDR3 spans 13 amino acids. Looked up from germline, CDR1 is MGHRA and CDR2 is YSYEKL. The CDR3 reads CASSPYTGETQYF. DNA for the CDR3: TGTGCCAGCAGCCCTTATACAGGGGAGACCCAGTACTTC.

The rearrangement joins TRBV19 to TRBJ2-1; D uncertain. The germline V and J ends were trimmed by 1 base and 1 base, with 8 bases remaining between them. This CDR3 has 15 residues. Germline V gene data show CDR1 as LNHDA and CDR2 as SQIVND (reference sequence). CDR3: CASSIGPGSYNEQFF. Written as DNA, the CDR3 is TGTGCCAGTAGTATAGGACCGGGTTCCTACAATGAGCAGTTCTTC.

V and J are TRBV11-1 and TRBJ2-4; the D is unclear. Deletions cut 1 base from V and 3 bases from J, with 13 bases between. This CDR3 region has 16 residues. The germline gives CDR1 SGHAT, CDR2 FQDESV (reference sequence). In DNA form, the CDR3 reads TGTGCCAGCAGCTTAGAAAATCCCAGCTACAAAAACATTCAGTACTTC. This codes for CASSLENPSYKNIQYF.

The chain carries TRBV5-4 and TRBJ1-2; the match to TRBD1 covers 7 bases. The CDR3 extends over 13 amino acids. CDR1 is SGHNT, CDR2 YYREEE, per germline (reference sequence). J gave up 3 bases and V 2 bases, and 1 base lay outside the gene matches. The CDR3 coding sequence is TGTGCCAGCAGCTTAGACAGGGACTATGGCTACACCTTC. Translating it yields CASSLDRDYGYTF.

The table lists this clonotype with a few counts. In DNA, the CDR3 is TGCAGTGCCAGCCGGGTCTCCCCCTACGAGCAGTACTTC. Amino acid sequence: CSASRVSPYEQYF. The V and J genes are TRBV20-1 and TRBJ2-7; D not resolved. Per the germline V gene, CDR1 is DFQATT and CDR2 is SNEGSKA (reference sequence). This CDR3 region has 13 residues. V lost 6 bases, J lost 2 bases, and 14 bases lay in between.

This clonotype has ten or more counts. This chain connects TRBV7-2 to TRBJ2-2; D gene unclear. Between the trimmed V and J ends, which lost 3 bases and 1 base, there was a span of 9 bases. Germline CDR1 and CDR2: SGHTA and FQGNSA. The CDR3 runs to 15 residues. The CDR3 nucleotides read TGTGCCAGCAGCTTCGGGCGACAGAACACCGGGGAGCTGTTTTTT. Its translation: CASSFGRQNTGELFF. Filled out from reference TRBV7-2 and TRBJ2-2, the complete variable domain reads GAGVSQSPSNKVTEKGKDVELRCDPISGHTALYWYRQSLGQGLEFLIYFQGNSAPDKSGLPSDRFSAERTGGSVSTLTIQRTQQEDSAVYLCASSFGRQNTGELFFGEGSRLTVL.

In this sample, this clonotype turned up a few times. V and J are TRBV27 and TRBJ1-1; D unresolved. CDR3 length: 11 amino acids. The V and J ends lost 4 bases and 8 bases respectively, with 8 bases between them. Germline values: CDR1 MNHEY, CDR2 SMNVEV (reference sequence). The CDR3 DNA is TGTGCCAGCAGTTACGGGCTCGAAGCTTTCTTT. As protein: CASSYGLEAFF.

This clonotype showed up just a few times. The CDR3 loop is CASSSRTEETQYF. The CDR3 DNA reads as TGTGCCAGCAGTTCGAGGACAGAAGAGACCCAGTACTTC. The V gene is TRBV6-6, the J gene TRBJ2-5, with TRBD1 as a possible D gene (6 bases). Looked up from germline, CDR1 is MNHNY and CDR2 is SVGAGI (reference sequence). The ends were cut back, 4 bases at V and 3 bases at J, with 9 bases in the middle. The CDR3 extends over 13 amino acids.

This chain uses TRBV30 with TRBJ2-1; D is unclear. The CDR3 runs 10 residues. V dropped 5 bases and J dropped 10 bases, with 9 bases sitting between them. Germline V lookup: CDR1 GTSNPN, CDR2 SVGIG (reference sequence). The CDR3 reads CAWGVGEQFF. In DNA form, the CDR3 reads TGTGCCTGGGGGGTTGGGGAGCAGTTCTTC.

This clonotype has just a few counts. The V and J genes are TRBV7-9 and TRBJ2-5; D unclear. V was cut by 5 bases and J by 3 bases, with 10 bases left in between. The CDR3 contains 13 residues. Germline-derived CDR1 and CDR2 are SEHNR and FQNEAQ (reference sequence). This chain's CDR3 is CASSPTGKETQYF. The CDR3 DNA reads as TGTGCCAGCAGCCCGACTGGTAAAGAGACCCAGTACTTC.

The V call is TRBV7-2, the J call TRBJ2-7; no clear D gene. The CDR3 loop spans 12 amino acids. Germline loops: CDR1 SGHTA, CDR2 FQGNSA. Trimming took off 5 bases at V and 2 bases at J, with 7 bases between the two ends. CDR3 region: CASSLDPYEQYF. The CDR3, as DNA: TGTGCCAGCAGCCTGGACCCCTACGAGCAGTACTTC.

This clonotype occurred a few times. The chain recombines TRBV7-2 with TRBJ1-1, with D tentatively TRBD1 (6 bases). The CDR3 is made up of 13 amino acids. V was clipped by 9 bases and J by 7 bases, with 18 bases between them. The germline V gene encodes CDR1 SGHTA and CDR2 FQGNSA. The CDR3 here is CASREGGASEAFF. The CDR3 coding sequence is TGTGCCAGTCGCGAGGGGGGGGCGAGTGAAGCTTTCTTT. The entire variable domain, with the rest obtained from reference TRBV7-2 and TRBJ1-1, is as follows: GAGVSQSPSNKVTEKGKDVELRCDPISGHTALYWYRQSLGQGLEFLIYFQGNSAPDKSGLPSDRFSAERTGGSVSTLTIQRTQQEDSAVYLCASREGGASEAFFGQGTRLTVV.

This clonotype turned up a few times. It is unclear where the CDR3 begins or ends on the DNA, so no DNA is shown, and the CDR3 is as TCRdb lists it. This chain joins TRBV7-2 and TRBJ2-7; TRBD1, the table's D call, lacks a check against the DNA. A total of 22 residues make up the CDR3, ends included. Germline V gives CDR1 SGHTA, CDR2 FQGNSA. The CDR3 spells CASSYSGGSCEQYFGGSCEQYF.

The J gene is TRBJ1-2, the V gene TRBV6-6; 11 nucleotides align to TRBD1. Germline lookup yields CDR1 MNHNY and CDR2 SVGAGI (reference sequence). Germline trimming cut 5 bases from V and 3 bases from J; bases unmatched to any gene: 17. CDR3 size: 19 residues. CDR3 region: CASSVGQGAFASVDYGYTF. In DNA form, the CDR3 reads TGTGCCAGCAGTGTAGGACAGGGGGCGTTTGCTTCGGTGGACTATGGCTACACCTTC.

The chain couples TRBV12-3 or TRBV12-4 to TRBJ1-4, with 9 bases that match TRBD1. The V gene end was trimmed by 4 bases and the J gene end by 4 bases; junction bases not matched to a gene: 10. The CDR3 totals 17 residues. The chain's CDR3 is CASSSPPEDRGNEKLFF. CDR3 nucleotide sequence: TGTGCCAGCAGTTCCCCCCCGGAGGACAGGGGTAATGAAAAACTGTTTTTT.

The gene calls are TRBV27 and TRBJ1-1, with D unresolved. Trimming pared 3 bases from V and 6 bases from J, leaving 11 bases between. Germline V gene sequence: CDR1 MNHEY, CDR2 SMNVEV (reference sequence). The CDR3 is 13 amino acids. The CDR3, as DNA: TGTGCCAGCAGTTTTGGAGGGCTCCCTGAAGCTTTCTTT. Translating gives CASSFGGLPEAFF.

J is TRBJ2-7 and V is TRBV7-8, with D unclear. The CDR3 loop spans 14 amino acids. Between the trimmed V and J ends, which lost 5 bases and 5 bases, there was a span of 16 bases. Looked up from germline, CDR1 is SGHVS and CDR2 is FQNEAQ. CDR3 coding DNA: TGTGCCAGCAGCAGCCGTGAAGGGATAAACGAGCAGTACTTC. Translating gives CASSSREGINEQYF.

The chain has TRBV27 and TRBJ2-1; D might be TRBD1 (5 bases). The germline V gene encodes CDR1 MNHEY and CDR2 SMNVEV (reference sequence). This CDR3 is built from 14 residues. Trimming took off 2 bases at V and 7 bases at J, with 12 bases between the two ends. CDR3 nucleotides: TGTGCCAGCAGTTTAACAGGTCCTGGGAATGAGCAGTTCTTC. Translation gives CASSLTGPGNEQFF.

The CDR3 reads CASSEPRGLGYTF. The DNA for the CDR3 is TGTGCCAGCAGTGAGCCAAGGGGTCTAGGCTACACCTTC. This chain uses TRBV2 with TRBJ1-2; TRBD1 might be the D (5 bases). Germline lookup yields CDR1 SNHLY and CDR2 FYNNEI. The CDR3 length is 13 residues. V lost 3 bases and J 8 bases, leaving 13 bases between the germline ends.

This clonotype appeared a few times. The chain couples TRBV20-1 to TRBJ2-3, with D unresolved. The germline V gene encodes CDR1 DFQATT and CDR2 SNEGSKA (reference sequence). V shed 5 bases and J shed 5 bases, with 14 bases lying between them. The length of the CDR3 is 13 residues. The CDR3 DNA reads TGCAGTGCTCGGAGCCCGGTGGTAGATACGCAGTATTTT. Translated, it gives CSARSPVVDTQYF.

The V call is TRBV11-2, the J call TRBJ2-7, with TRBD2 as a possible D gene (6 bases). The ends were cut back, 8 bases at V and 4 bases at J, with 12 bases in the middle. This CDR3 comprises 12 residues. The V gene's germline CDR1 is SGHAT and CDR2 FQNNGV. Here the CDR3 reads CASQEGAYEQYF. Written as DNA, the CDR3 is TGTGCCAGCCAGGAGGGAGCATACGAGCAGTACTTC.

This clonotype was seen only a few times. The rearrangement joins TRBV6-2 or TRBV6-3 to TRBJ2-1; tentatively, D is TRBD1 or TRBD2 (6 bases each). Germline V gives CDR1 MNHEY, CDR2 SVGEGT. The length of the CDR3 is 17 residues. Trimming took 0 bases from V and 4 from J, leaving 16 bases between them. CDR3 DNA sequence: TGTGCCAGCAGTTACTCGAGGGGGGCGGACGTTTACAATGAGCAGTTCTTC. Protein sequence: CASSYSRGADVYNEQFF.